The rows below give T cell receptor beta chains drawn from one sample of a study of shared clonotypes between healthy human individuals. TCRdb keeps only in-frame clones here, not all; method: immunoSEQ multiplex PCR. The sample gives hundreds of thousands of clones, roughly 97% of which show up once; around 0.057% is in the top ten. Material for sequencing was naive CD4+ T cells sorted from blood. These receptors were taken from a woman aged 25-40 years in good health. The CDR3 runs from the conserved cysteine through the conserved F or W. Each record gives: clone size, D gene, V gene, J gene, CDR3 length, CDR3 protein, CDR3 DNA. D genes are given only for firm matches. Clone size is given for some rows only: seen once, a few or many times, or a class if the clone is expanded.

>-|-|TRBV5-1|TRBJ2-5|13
CASSRGAQETQYF
TGCGCCAGCAGCCGGGGGGCCCAGGAGACCCAGTACTTC
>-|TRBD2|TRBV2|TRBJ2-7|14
CASSELAGVDEQYF
TGTGCCAGCAGTGAACTAGCGGGAGTTGACGAGCAGTACTTC
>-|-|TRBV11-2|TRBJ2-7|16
CASSLDGSWASYEQYF
TGTGCCAGCAGCTTAGATGGGTCCTGGGCTTCCTACGAGCAGTACTTC
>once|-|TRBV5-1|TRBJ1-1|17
CASSSIIGVTWGTEAFF
TGCGCCAGCAGCTCAATAATTGGGGTGACCTGGGGCACTGAAGCTTTCTTT
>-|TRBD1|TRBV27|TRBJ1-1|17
CASSPPGQGAMGTEAFF
TGTGCCAGCAGTCCCCCGGGACAGGGGGCCATGGGCACTGAAGCTTTCTTT
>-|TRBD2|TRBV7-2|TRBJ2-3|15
CASLPSREATDTQYF
TGTGCCAGTTTGCCGTCCCGGGAGGCCACAGATACGCAGTATTTT
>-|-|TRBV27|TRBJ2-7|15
CASSRVRGQRSEQYF
TGTGCCAGCAGCCGAGTTCGGGGACAACGAAGCGAGCAGTACTTC
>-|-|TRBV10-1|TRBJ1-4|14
CASTSLATNEKLFF
TGCGCCAGCACGAGTCTTGCAACTAATGAAAAACTGTTTTTT
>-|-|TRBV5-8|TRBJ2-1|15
CASSLGQLTYNEQFF
TGTGCCAGCAGCTTGGGACAGCTTACTTACAATGAGCAGTTCTTC
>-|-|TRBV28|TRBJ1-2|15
CASSDNRAVGYGYTF
TGTGCCAGCAGTGACAACAGGGCAGTAGGCTATGGCTACACCTTC
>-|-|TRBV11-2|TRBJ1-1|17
CASSLGVLGSQNTEAFF
TGTGCCAGCAGCTTAGGGGTTCTTGGCAGCCAGAACACTGAAGCTTTCTTT
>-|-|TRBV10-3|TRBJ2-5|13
CATAGTVQETQYF
TGTGCCACGGCCGGAACAGTCCAAGAGACCCAGTACTTC
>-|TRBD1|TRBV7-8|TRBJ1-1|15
CASRTGIFEDTEAFF
TGTGCCAGCAGGACAGGGATTTTTGAGGACACTGAAGCTTTCTTT
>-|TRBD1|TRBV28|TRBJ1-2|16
CASSSPGTGIRYGYTF
TGTGCCAGCAGTTCGCCTGGGACAGGGATCCGTTATGGCTACACCTTC
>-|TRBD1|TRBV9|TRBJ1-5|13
CASSGTGNQPQHF
TGTGCCAGCAGCGGGACAGGGAATCAGCCCCAGCATTTT
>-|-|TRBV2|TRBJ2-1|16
CASSSPEGSSYNEQFF
TGTGCCAGCAGTTCGCCGGAGGGGAGCTCCTACAATGAGCAGTTCTTC
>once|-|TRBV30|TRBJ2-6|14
CAWSGGSGANVLTF
TGTGCCTGGAGTGGGGGGTCTGGGGCCAACGTCCTGACTTTC
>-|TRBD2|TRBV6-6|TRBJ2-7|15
CASRASGRALHEQYF
TGTGCCAGCAGAGCTAGCGGGAGGGCCCTCCACGAGCAGTACTTC
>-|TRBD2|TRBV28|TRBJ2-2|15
CASTSGRAVAGELFF
TGTGCCAGCACCAGCGGGAGGGCGGTTGCCGGGGAGCTGTTTTTT
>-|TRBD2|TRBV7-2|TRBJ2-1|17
CASSRSLSGATYNEQFF
TGTGCCAGCAGCCGATCCCTTAGCGGGGCAACTTACAATGAGCAGTTCTTC
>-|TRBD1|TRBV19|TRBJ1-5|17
CASSIGRGQYSNQPQHF
TGTGCCAGTAGTATAGGAAGGGGACAGTATAGCAATCAGCCCCAGCATTTT
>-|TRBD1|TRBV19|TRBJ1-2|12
CASSSGTAGYTF
TGTGCCAGTAGTTCCGGGACAGCTGGCTACACCTTC
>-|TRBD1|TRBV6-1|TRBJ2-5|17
CASSVVQRTGVRETQYF
TGTGCCAGCAGTGTTGTACAACGGACAGGGGTTCGGGAGACCCAGTACTTC
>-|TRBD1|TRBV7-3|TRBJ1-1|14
CASSPSTGSTEAFF
TGTGCCAGCAGCCCATCGACAGGGAGTACTGAAGCTTTCTTT
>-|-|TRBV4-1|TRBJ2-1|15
CASSQDPQGRSEQFF
TGCGCCAGCAGCCAAGACCCCCAGGGGAGGAGTGAGCAGTTCTTC
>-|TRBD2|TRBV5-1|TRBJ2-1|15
CASSLVAGPYNEQFF
TGCGCCAGCAGCTTAGTAGCGGGGCCCTACAATGAGCAGTTCTTC
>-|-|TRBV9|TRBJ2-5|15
CASSVGTKWEETQYF
TGTGCCAGCAGCGTTGGTACAAAGTGGGAAGAGACCCAGTACTTC
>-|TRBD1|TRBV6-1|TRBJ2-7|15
CASSDGQGISYEQYF
TGTGCCAGCAGTGACGGACAGGGAATTTCCTACGAGCAGTACTTC
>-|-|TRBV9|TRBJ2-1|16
CASTKRAVSSYNEQFF
TGTGCCAGCACCAAACGGGCGGTGAGCTCCTACAATGAGCAGTTCTTC
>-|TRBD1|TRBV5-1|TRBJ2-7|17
CASSSGFGGQGFYEQYF
TGCGCCAGCAGCTCCGGCTTCGGGGGACAGGGGTTCTACGAGCAGTACTTC
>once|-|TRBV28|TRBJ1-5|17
CASSFLYHRDTDQPQHF
TGTGCCAGCAGTTTTCTGTATCACAGAGACACGGATCAGCCCCAGCATTTT
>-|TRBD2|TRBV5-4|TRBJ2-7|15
CASSPGGTSTHEQYF
TGTGCCAGCAGCCCGGGCGGGACTAGCACCCACGAGCAGTACTTC
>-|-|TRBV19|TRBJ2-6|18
CASSPWALGLLGPNVLTF
TGTGCCAGTAGTCCCTGGGCACTGGGTCTTCTGGGGCCCAACGTCCTGACTTTC
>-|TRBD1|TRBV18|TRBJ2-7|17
CASSPRTQDRVSYEQYF
TGTGCCAGCTCACCACGCACTCAGGACAGGGTATCCTACGAGCAGTACTTC
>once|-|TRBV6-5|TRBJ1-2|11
CASSYQYGYTF
TGTGCCAGCAGTTACCAGTATGGCTACACCTTC
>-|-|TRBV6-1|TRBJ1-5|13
CASSELRNQPQHF
TGTGCCAGCAGTGAGCTGCGCAATCAGCCCCAGCATTTT
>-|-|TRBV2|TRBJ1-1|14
CASSEMGRNTEAFF
TGTGCCAGCAGTGAAATGGGCAGGAACACTGAAGCTTTCTTT
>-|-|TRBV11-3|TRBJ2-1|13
CASSHRTYNEQFF
TGTGCCAGCAGCCACCGGACCTACAATGAGCAGTTCTTC
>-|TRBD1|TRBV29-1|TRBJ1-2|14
CSVELSGTGVGYTF
TGCAGCGTTGAATTATCCGGGACAGGGGTTGGCTACACCTTC
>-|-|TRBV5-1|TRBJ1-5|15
CASSLAAGVNQPQHF
TGCGCCAGCAGCTTGGCCGCGGGGGTCAATCAGCCCCAGCATTTT